This T cell receptor (beta chain) was captured by sequencing in a study of blood T cell repertoires in COVID-19. For the study at large: The samples span acute and convalescent COVID-19 from the United States, Italy and Spain. T cells, B-cell-depleted T cells, or PBMCs supplied cDNA or gDNA.

Original methodology: Amplified reference gene primers provided the basis for estimating nucleated cell counts. Libraries were prepared by immunoSEQ multiplex PCR; TCRdb keeps only in-frame clonotypes and omits some of them. Clone size and the V and J calls come from that table; the DNA yielded D and trimming. Of 180,000 or so clones in the sample, over 75% were seen once. V was trimmed by 4 bases and J by 1 base, leaving 14 bases between them. Germline V gene data show CDR1 as MDHEN and CDR2 as SYDVKM. The CDR3 runs 16 residues. The V call is TRBV28, the J call TRBJ1-5, with D possibly being TRBD1 (6 bases). Sample: peripheral blood. This sequence was found in a man aged 40-49 years with active or convalescent COVID-19. Written as DNA, the CDR3 is TGTGCCAGCAGTTCGCCCGAGACAGGCAGCAATCAGCCCCAGCATTTT. This sequence encodes CASSSPETGSNQPQHF. Full variable domain (outside the CDR3, taken from reference TRBV28 and TRBJ1-5): DVKVTQSSRYLVKRTGEKVFLECVQDMDHENMFWYRQDPGLGLRLIYFSYDVKMKEKGDIPEGYSVSREKKERFSLILESASTNQTSMYLCASSSPETGSNQPQHFGDGTRLSIL.